This record concerns one T cell receptor beta chain sequence. Its antigen is still unknown. Per the germline V gene, CDR1 is SGHAT and CDR2 is FQNNGV. This CDR3 contains 14 residues. V gave up 7 bases and J gave up 2 bases, with 14 bases separating them. The entry originates in a study of tumor-infiltrating lymphocytes in primary liver carcinoma. Study-level information: Subjects presented with primary liver carcinoma managed by surgical resection. Each sample had roughly 3.5 to 8 million productive TCRbeta reads regardless of tissue type. Study-wide results and limits: Lower overlap was observed for tumor-adjacent and tumor-blood pairs relative to tumor region pairs.

Production of TCR beta cDNA used 400 to 600 ng total RNA together with a constant-region primer. Three nested multiplex PCR rounds of slightly modified ARM-PCR generated TCR beta libraries. For approximately 9 cycles apiece, the opening two PCR rounds ran with TRBV1-TRBV30 forward primers and a C-beta reverse primer. From the multiplex PCR reads, TCRdb called clonotypes with MiXCR, one entry per CDR3 protein. Of approximately 330,000 distinct CDR3 sequences in the sample, less than 75% were seen once. Blood RNA was derived from unsorted whole blood, and germline DNA was extracted too. The receptor comes from a man aged 40-49 years with primary liver carcinoma and hepatitis B virus infection. The sample comprised peripheral blood. The chain uses TRBV11-2 and TRBJ1-1; tentative D call: TRBD1 (5 bases). CDR3 DNA sequence: TGTGCCAGCACCAGGGACTGCATAAACACTGAAGCTTTCTTT. It is translated as CASTRDCINTEAFF.